This T cell receptor (beta chain) came from a study of OX40 agonist ivuxolimab in advanced cancers. Study-level information: At 82.7% male, the cohort had a mean age of roughly 60 years, ranging from about 23 to 80.

Findings and limits, study-wide: The antigen specificity of the peripheral T cells (those that were expanded) was not determined.

Note on this clone: Its matching antigen is unknown.

Anyone with autoimmune disease history or systemic immunosuppression was excluded. The V gene's germline CDR1 is SGHAT and CDR2 FQDESV (reference sequence). This CDR3 spans 15 amino acids. Germline trimming cut 1 base from V and 4 bases from J; bases unmatched to any gene: 6. Using immunoSEQ multiplex PCR, the repertoire was profiled, and TCRdb retains in-frame clones only, with some absent. The sample includes tens of thousands of clones, over 75% of them seen just once. The sample here was CD4+ or CD8+ T cells sorted from blood, taken in a trial of the OX40 agonist ivuxolimab. The rearrangement links TRBV11-1 to TRBJ2-5, with TRBD2 matching over 7 bases. The sequence came from an adult with an advanced solid tumor such as melanoma, head and neck, liver or kidney cancer. The CDR3 coding sequence is TGTGCCAGCAGCTTAGGACTAGCTAGTAGAGAGACCCAGTACTTC. Amino acid sequence: CASSLGLASRETQYF.